Listed below are T cell receptor beta chains from one sample, sequenced in a study of blood T cell repertoires in COVID-19. TCRdb keeps only in-frame clones here, not all; method: immunoSEQ multiplex PCR. In the table there are roughly 250,000 clones, 80% to 95% of which are singletons. The sample comprised peripheral blood. These TCRs come from a man younger than 40 with COVID-19, enrolled during active disease. CDR3s include the opening cysteine and the closing phenylalanine or tryptophan. D genes are given only for firm matches. The size entry is marked missing in some rows and otherwise reads once, few, many or a size class.

j_gene	abundance	v_gene	d_gene	CDR3nt	CDR3aa
TRBJ1-5	.	TRBV6-5	.	TGTGCCAGCAGCGTGGACTATAGCAATCAGCCCCAGCATTTT	CASSVDYSNQPQHF
TRBJ1-6	.	TRBV3-1/TRBV3-2	TRBD1	TGTGCCAGCAGCCAGGGGACAGCTAATTCACCCCTCCACTTT	CASSQGTANSPLHF
TRBJ1-4	.	TRBV3-1/TRBV3-2	.	TGTGCCAGCAGCTACTCGGGACTTAATGAAAAACTGTTTTTT	CASSYSGLNEKLFF
TRBJ2-2	.	TRBV29-1	.	TGCAGCACCTCGACAGCGAACACCGGGGAGCTGTTTTTT	CSTSTANTGELFF
TRBJ2-3	.	TRBV30	.	TGTGCCTGGACCCGCGGGGGCACAGATACGCAGTATTTT	CAWTRGGTDTQYF
TRBJ2-1	.	TRBV6-6	.	TGTGCCAGCAGTTTCCCCCGGGGGGCCTCCTACAATGAGCAGTTCTTC	CASSFPRGASYNEQFF
TRBJ2-3	.	TRBV6-5	TRBD1	TGTGCCAGCGGACAGGGCACAGATACGCAGTATTTT	CASGQGTDTQYF
TRBJ2-1	.	TRBV19	TRBD2	TGTGCCAGTAGTATCACTAGCGGGGGGGCCGCGGCCTACAATGAGCAGTTCTTC	CASSITSGGAAAYNEQFF
TRBJ1-1	once	TRBV5-1	.	TGCGCCAGCAGCTTCCAACCGGGACAGAACACTGAAGCTTTCTTT	CASSFQPGQNTEAFF
TRBJ2-1	once	TRBV3-1/TRBV3-2	.	TGTGCCAGCAGCCAAGATGGGTGGCGGACAACCAATGAGCAGTTCTTC	CASSQDGWRTTNEQFF
TRBJ1-3	.	TRBV18	.	TGTGCCAGCTCACCACAGGACGGGGGTTCTGGAAACACCATATATTTT	CASSPQDGGSGNTIYF
TRBJ1-2	few	TRBV6-5	.	TGTGCCAGCAGCCATCCTGACAGGAACTATGGCTACACCTTC	CASSHPDRNYGYTF
TRBJ2-3	.	TRBV5-6	TRBD1	TGTGCCAGCAGCTCACGACAGGGGGCTAGGGATACGCAGTATTTT	CASSSRQGARDTQYF
TRBJ2-7	few	TRBV2	TRBD1	TGTGCCAGCAGTCTTGGGACAGCCAGCGAGCAGTACTTC	CASSLGTASEQYF
TRBJ2-7	once	TRBV6-2/TRBV6-3	TRBD1	TGTGCCAGCAGTATGGGGGACTTGACAGGGGGCTACGAGCAGTACTTC	CASSMGDLTGGYEQYF
TRBJ2-3	.	TRBV12-5	.	TGTGCTAGTGGTTTGATCTTACAGGGACCTAGCACAGATACGCAGTATTTT	CASGLILQGPSTDTQYF
TRBJ1-3	.	TRBV6-6	.	TGTGCCAGCAGTCCGAGCGGAAACACCATATATTTT	CASSPSGNTIYF
TRBJ2-3	.	TRBV3-1/TRBV3-2	TRBD2	TGTGCCAGCAGAATAGCGGGGGGGTTAGATACGCAGTATTTT	CASRIAGGLDTQYF
TRBJ2-5	.	TRBV10-2	.	TGCGCCAGCAGTGAGTCCACAAAGACCCAGTACTTC	CASSESTKTQYF
TRBJ2-5	once	TRBV3-1/TRBV3-2	TRBD1	TGTGCCAGCAGCTCGGACAGGGGGCGCGAGGAGACCCAGTACTTC	CASSSDRGREETQYF
TRBJ2-3	.	TRBV18	TRBD1	TGTGCCAGCTCACCATTGCGGGGACAGGGGCCCACAGATACGCAGTATTTT	CASSPLRGQGPTDTQYF
TRBJ2-1	once	TRBV10-1	TRBD1	TGCGCCAGCAGTGATGATCAACAGGGGGACGGGAATGAGCAGTTCTTC	CASSDDQQGDGNEQFF
TRBJ1-6	.	TRBV5-4	TRBD1	TGTGCCAGCAGCTGGGACAGGGCGGAATCACCCCTCCACTTT	CASSWDRAESPLHF
TRBJ1-1	.	TRBV18	.	TGTGCCAGCTCACCAGGAAGCAGGGGCGACACTGAAGCTTTCTTT	CASSPGSRGDTEAFF
TRBJ1-5	.	TRBV7-9	.	TGTGCCAGCAGCTTAGGACAGAGTAGCAATCAGCCCCAGCATTTT	CASSLGQSSNQPQHF
TRBJ2-1	.	TRBV11-2	TRBD1	TGTGCCAGCAGCTGGGCCAAGGGGGCCAGTACTGATGAGCAGTTCTTC	CASSWAKGASTDEQFF
TRBJ1-6	once	TRBV9	.	TGTGCCAGCAGCGCTCACACTGGAGCCCTCCACTTT	CASSAHTGALHF
TRBJ1-5	.	TRBV11-3	TRBD1	TGTGCCAGCAGCATCCTGACAGGGTCCGTCAGCAATCAGCCCCAGCATTTT	CASSILTGSVSNQPQHF
TRBJ1-1	.	TRBV29-1	.	TGCAGCGTTCTAGGCATGCCCCGGGTAATGAACACTGAAGCTTTCTTT	CSVLGMPRVMNTEAFF
TRBJ2-6	.	TRBV30	.	TGTGCCTGGGACGGTTTAGGGGCCCCTGGGGCCAACGTCCTGACTTTC	CAWDGLGAPGANVLTF
TRBJ2-1	once	TRBV7-8	TRBD2	TGTGCCAGCAGCCGAGGACTAGCGGGGGGGCCCTACAATGAGCAGTTCTTC	CASSRGLAGGPYNEQFF
TRBJ2-5	.	TRBV5-1	.	TGCGCCAGCAGCTTGGGTCTAGAATTCCAAGAGACCCAGTACTTC	CASSLGLEFQETQYF
TRBJ2-2	.	TRBV19	TRBD1	TGTGCCACCAAACCGGGACAGGGGCGGTTTACCGGGGAGCTGTTTTTT	CATKPGQGRFTGELFF
TRBJ2-7	.	TRBV5-1	TRBD1	TGCGCCAGCAGCTTAACACAGGGGGTCTACGAGCAGTACTTC	CASSLTQGVYEQYF
TRBJ2-5	.	TRBV12-5	.	TGTGCTAGTGGTCCACCCACCTGGGGGCGAGAGACCCAGTACTTC	CASGPPTWGRETQYF
TRBJ2-7	.	TRBV28	.	TGTGCCAGCAGTCGTCGGGGGATTACAGCCTACGAGCAGTACTTC	CASSRRGITAYEQYF
TRBJ2-7	.	TRBV10-2	TRBD2	TGCGCCAGCAGTGAGAGTGCTAGCGGGTTCCACGAGCAGTACTTC	CASSESASGFHEQYF
TRBJ1-1	.	TRBV4-2	TRBD1	TGTGCCAGCAGCCATACGACAGGGATGAACACTGAAGCTTTCTTT	CASSHTTGMNTEAFF
TRBJ1-5	.	TRBV27	.	TGTGCCAGCAGGAGTGGGGCGAATCAGCCCCAGCATTTT	CASRSGANQPQHF
TRBJ1-1	.	TRBV5-4	.	TGTGCCAGCAGCCACCCGACAGAGAACACTGAAGCTTTCTTT	CASSHPTENTEAFF
TRBJ1-5	.	TRBV2	TRBD1	TGTGCCAGCAGTGTGACAGGGGATGGTCAGCCCCAGCATTTT	CASSVTGDGQPQHF
TRBJ2-2	.	TRBV24-1	TRBD1	TGTGCCACCAGTGATTTCACCGGGACAGGAGGCACCGGGGAGCTGTTTTTT	CATSDFTGTGGTGELFF
TRBJ2-2	.	TRBV7-9	.	TGTGCCAGCAGCTTACCCCCCGGCGGGGAGCTGTTTTTT	CASSLPPGGELFF
TRBJ1-6	.	TRBV7-9	.	TGTGCCAGCAGCTTTACGGACAGACCATTAGGTTCACCCCTCCACTTT	CASSFTDRPLGSPLHF
TRBJ2-1	.	TRBV5-4	.	TGTGCCAGCAGCTTCCCGGACTTAAATGAGCAGTTCTTC	CASSFPDLNEQFF
TRBJ1-2	.	TRBV6-2/TRBV6-3	.	TGTGCCAGCAGTTACTCGACGGATGTCGGGAACTATGGCTACACCTTC	CASSYSTDVGNYGYTF
TRBJ2-7	.	TRBV3-1/TRBV3-2	TRBD1	TGTGCCAGCAGCCAAACACTGACAGGGGACGAGCAGTACTTC	CASSQTLTGDEQYF